This entry features one T cell receptor beta chain sequence. Its antigen is unidentified. This table comes from immunoSEQ multiplex PCR, and its TCRdb copy is limited to in-frame clones, with some not included. Among under 55,000 clones listed, roughly three quarters were seen once. Germline V gene lookup returns CDR1 SGHRS and CDR2 YFSETQ. J lost 2 bases, V lost 0 bases, and 12 bases had no gene match. The CDR3 extends over 18 amino acids. Lung cancer patients with chemo-refractory metastatic non-small-cell disease were given focal radiation plus CTLA-4 blockade with ipilimumab. This specimen comes from a study of radiotherapy plus CTLA-4 blockade in lung cancer. Study information: In under 20% of patients, objective responses were seen; 31% had disease control. Study conclusions and caveats: In blood, after radiotherapy plus ipilimumab, tumor-derived TCR clones expanded.

The source was peripheral blood, collected from a patient treated with radiotherapy plus ipilimumab. The sequence came from a human donor with non-small cell lung cancer who had a partial response to radiotherapy plus ipilimumab. The chain carries TRBV5-1 and TRBJ2-5; 8 positions agree with TRBD1. CDR3 nucleotides: TGCGCCAGCAGCTTGGCCCCGCCTGGACAGGGCCATCAAGAGACCCAGTACTTC. Translated, it gives CASSLAPPGQGHQETQYF.